This TCR beta chain derives from a study of blood T cell repertoires in COVID-19. Overall study: T cells, B-cell-depleted T cells, or PBMCs provided the cDNA or gDNA that served as material.

The germline CDR1 and CDR2 sequences are LGHNA and YNFKEQ. The CDR3 sequence is 14 residues long. Trimming at V came to 3 bases and at J to 0 bases, leaving 0 bases not matched to a gene. Source study methods: The authors estimated nucleated cell counts from reference gene primer amplification. The table came from immunoSEQ multiplex PCR; TCRdb's copy has only in-frame clones and leaves some out. That table is the source of V, J and clone size, and D and trimming were worked out from the DNA. This sample has tens of thousands of clones, with roughly 88% found just once. This sequence originates from a man in his sixties with acute or convalescent COVID-19. This chain uses TRBV4-2 with TRBJ2-3, with 7 bases that match TRBD2. Sequences were obtained from peripheral blood. CDR3 protein: CASSQGGSTDTQYF. The CDR3 DNA sequence: TGTGCCAGCAGCCAGGGGGGGAGCACAGATACGCAGTATTTT.